This entry lists 8 T cell receptor beta chains sequenced from one sample in a study of cytomegalovirus exposure and HLA in healthy donors. Primers for the PCR totalled 60 Vbeta and 13 Jbeta. The assay was immunoSEQ multiplex PCR, and TCRdb's table has in-frame clones only and misses some. The ten most abundant clones cover 6.5% of a sample with roughly 200,000 clones. Sequencing input: PBMCs. The origin of the receptors is a young man in good health and CMV-seronegative.

Of note for this clone: Additional DNA sequences in this sample encode the identical CDR3. V gene TRBV18 combines with J gene TRBJ2-2; D perhaps matches TRBD2 (5 bases). The CDR3 contains 16 residues. Trimming removed 3 bases from V and 0 bases from J, with 11 bases in between. The germline CDR1 and CDR2 sequences are KGHSH and LQKENI. CDR3: CASSPLAGANTGELFF. CDR3 DNA sequence: TGTGCCAGCTCACCGCTCGCCGGGGCGAACACCGGGGAGCTGTTTTTT. The full variable domain, in which reference TRBV18 and TRBJ2-2 provide the parts outside the CDR3, is NAGVMQNPRHLVRRRGQEARLRCSPMKGHSHVYWYRQLPEEGLKFMVYLQKENIIDESGMPKERFSAEFPKEGPSILRIQQVVRGDSAAYFCASSPLAGANTGELFFGEGSRLTVL.

The gene calls are TRBV10-2 and TRBJ1-5; D is possibly TRBD1 (6 bases). V shed 7 bases and J shed 6 bases, with 13 bases lying between them. CDR1 and CDR2 (germline): WSHSY, SAAADI. CDR3 length: 13 amino acids. The CDR3 is CASKGGVGQPQHF. The CDR3 nucleotides read TGCGCCAGCAAAGGGGGAGTTGGTCAGCCCCAGCATTTT.

The J gene is TRBJ2-2, the V gene TRBV6-6; tentative D call: TRBD2 (6 bases). The germline gives CDR1 MNHNY, CDR2 SVGAGI (reference sequence). The CDR3 has 16 amino acids. V dropped 2 bases and J dropped 4 bases, with 14 bases sitting between them. The CDR3: CASSYGSGRGTGELFF. CDR3 sequence (DNA): TGTGCCAGCAGTTACGGGTCCGGGCGGGGCACCGGGGAGCTGTTTTTT.

The chain joins TRBV11-2 to TRBJ1-5; D possibly corresponds to TRBD1 (5 bases). The CDR3 extends over 15 amino acids. The V end was cut by 1 base, the J end by 2 bases, with 9 bases between. Germline lookup yields CDR1 SGHAT and CDR2 FQNNGV. CDR3 DNA sequence: TGTGCCAGCAGCTTAGGGGTAGGGGGCAATCAGCCCCAGCATTTT. Encoded protein: CASSLGVGGNQPQHF.

This chain uses TRBV12-5 with TRBJ2-5, with 12 bases that match TRBD2. CDR1 is LGHNT, CDR2 FRNRAP, per germline. Unmatched junction bases numbered 2, after V lost 1 base and J lost 5 bases. This CDR3 contains 15 residues. CDR3 DNA sequence: TGTGCTAGTGGTTTGGGACTAGCGGGGGATGAGACCCAGTACTTC. Translation gives CASGLGLAGDETQYF. The full variable domain, its missing parts supplied by reference TRBV12-5 and TRBJ2-5, is DARVTQTPRHKVTEMGQEVTMRCQPILGHNTVFWYRQTMMQGLELLAYFRNRAPLDDSGMPKDRFSAEMPDATLATLKIQPSEPRDSAVYFCASGLGLAGDETQYFGPGTRLLVL.

Turning to this clone: This sample also contains other DNA sequences that code for the same CDR3. The V and J genes are TRBV6-5 and TRBJ2-7, with TRBD1 matching over 7 bases. Germline V lookup: CDR1 MNHEY, CDR2 SVGAGI. CDR3 length: 14 residues. The J segment lost 0 bases and the V segment lost 4 bases, leaving 3 bases of the junction unmatched. The CDR3 DNA follows: TGTGCCAGCAGTTCCCGGGACAGCTCCTACGAGCAGTACTTC. Amino acid sequence: CASSSRDSSYEQYF.

V gene TRBV7-9 combines with J gene TRBJ2-5; D may be TRBD2 (6 bases). Between the trimmed V and J ends, which lost 7 bases and 11 bases, there was a span of 14 bases. The CDR3 runs to 11 residues. Germline values: CDR1 SEHNR, CDR2 FQNEAQ (reference sequence). The CDR3 nucleotides read TGTGCCAGCACGAACCGGGAGCAGCAGTACTTC. Residues: CASTNREQQYF.

The chain links TRBV27 to TRBJ2-6, with D possibly being TRBD2 (6 bases). Between the trimmed V and J ends, which lost 1 base and 2 bases, there was a span of 6 bases. The germline gives CDR1 MNHEY, CDR2 SMNVEV (reference sequence). The CDR3 is 15 residues long. The CDR3 spells CASSLWGAGANVLTF. The CDR3 coding sequence is TGTGCCAGCAGTTTATGGGGGGCTGGGGCCAACGTCCTGACTTTC.